These 10 T cell receptor beta chains share one sample of origin, sequenced in a study of blood T cell repertoires in COVID-19 (dated by TCRdb to the early 2020s). Library creation used the immunoSEQ multiplex PCR assay. Imported from immuneACCESS, the table was reduced by TCRdb to in-frame sequences with V and J called. These copies leave out some clones; in studies compared against another copy, an unresolved V gene accounts for under half, and the cause of the remainder is not known. This sample lists around 250,000 clones; more than 85% were detected once. The top ten constitute about 3% of the sample. The sample taken for sequencing was PBMCs or T cells enriched from blood (not recorded which). These receptors were taken from a man in his forties or fifties who had been exposed to COVID-19.

The rearrangement uses TRBV6-1 and TRBJ1-4; TRBD1 aligns across 7 bases. CDR3 size: 15 residues. J gave up 5 bases and V 2 bases, and 5 bases lay outside the gene matches. The germline CDR1 and CDR2 sequences are MNHNS and SASEGT. The CDR3 loop reads CASSENPGGNEKLFF. DNA of the CDR3: TGTGCCAGCAGTGAAAATCCAGGGGGGAATGAAAAACTGTTTTTT.

In its sample, this clone was seen many times. The chain combines TRBV6-1 with TRBJ1-2; D possibly corresponds to TRBD1 (6 bases). The CDR3 contains 13 residues. Germline assignment: CDR1 MNHNS and CDR2 SASEGT. V lost 2 bases, J lost 4 bases, and 8 bases lay in between. The CDR3 here is CASSEQGGYGYTF. The CDR3, as DNA: TGTGCCAGCAGTGAACAAGGGGGCTATGGCTACACCTTC.

The chain links TRBV6-6 to TRBJ1-6, with D possibly TRBD1 on 5 matching bases. Trimming stripped 7 bases from V and 10 bases from J, with 11 bases between. Germline V gene lookup returns CDR1 MNHNY and CDR2 SVGAGI (reference sequence). CDR3 size: 12 residues. CDR3: CASNPGRSPLHF. Written as DNA, the CDR3 is TGTGCCAGCAATCCAGGGAGGTCACCCCTCCACTTT.

The CDR3 sequence: CASSSQQGTPEAFF. The DNA for the CDR3 is TGTGCCAGCAGCTCGCAACAGGGAACCCCTGAAGCTTTCTTT. The chain employs TRBV9 and TRBJ1-1; weak D call: TRBD1 (6 bases). Germline-derived CDR1 and CDR2 are SGDLS and YYNGEE. This CDR3 is built from 14 residues. Trimming removed 4 bases at V and 6 bases at J, with 16 bases between.

The CDR3: CASGPRTDYGYTF. DNA of the CDR3: TGTGCTAGTGGCCCGCGGACAGACTATGGCTACACCTTC. The chain couples TRBV12-5 to TRBJ1-2, with D tentatively TRBD1 (6 bases). The CDR3 spans 13 residues. Germline assignment: CDR1 LGHNT and CDR2 FRNRAP. V lost 6 bases and J lost 3, with 11 bases in between.

The rearrangement links TRBV5-6 to TRBJ2-5, with 14 bases lining up with TRBD2. The J segment lost 6 bases and the V segment lost 3 bases, leaving 4 bases of the junction unmatched. CDR1 SGHDT and CDR2 YYEEEE come from the germline V gene. This CDR3 comprises 15 residues. The CDR3 here is CASSSRTSGRKTQYF. CDR3 coding DNA: TGTGCCAGCAGCTCCAGGACTAGCGGGAGGAAGACCCAGTACTTC.

The DNA of the CDR3 is TGTGCCAGCAGCCGGACAGCCCAAGACTTCTCCTACGAGCAGTACTTC. As protein: CASSRTAQDFSYEQYF. V and J are TRBV5-5 and TRBJ2-7; tentatively, D is TRBD1 (6 bases). The length of the CDR3 is 16 residues. V was cut by 4 bases and J by 0 bases, with 17 bases left in between. The germline V gene encodes CDR1 SGHKS and CDR2 YYEKEE (reference sequence).

This clone was seen once. This rearrangement joins TRBV28 to TRBJ2-2; 11 bases align to TRBD1. V shed 7 bases, J shed 6 bases, and the junction held 13 bases outside the gene matches. The germline V gene encodes CDR1 MDHEN and CDR2 SYDVKM. The CDR3 consists of 17 residues. The CDR3, as DNA: TGTGCCAGCACCGCAGGGGGAGGACAGGGGGCCGCCGGGGAGCTGTTTTTT. Its translation is CASTAGGGQGAAGELFF.

The V and J genes are TRBV7-3 and TRBJ1-6, with 12 bases aligning to TRBD1. J was trimmed by 7 bases and V by 5 bases; bases with no gene match: 9. Germline lookup yields CDR1 SGHTA and CDR2 FQGTGA. The CDR3 is made up of 17 amino acids. DNA of the CDR3: TGTGCCAGCAGCCTTGGTGGGACAGGGGGCAGGAATTCACCCCTCCACTTT. This sequence encodes CASSLGGTGGRNSPLHF.

V and J are TRBV7-9 and TRBJ2-6, with 7 bases matching TRBD1. Germline V CDR1 and CDR2: SEHNR, FQNEAQ (reference sequence). The CDR3 sequence is 16 residues long. The trim removed 5 bases at V and 3 bases at J, leaving 7 bases unmatched. CDR3 loop: CASSHLTGFGANVLTF. CDR3 nucleotides: TGTGCCAGCAGCCACCTGACAGGGTTTGGGGCCAACGTCCTGACTTTC.